Described below is a single TCR beta chain sequence and its context. V gave up 1 base and J gave up 7 bases, with 19 bases separating them. The CDR3 spans 17 residues. Germline-derived CDR1 and CDR2 are SGHAT and FQNNGV. The time point is: patch test 2, 6 weeks after DPC sensitization. Treatment given: therapeutic diphenylcyclopropenone sensitization with weekly scalp DPC. Those who donated were patients with alopecia, 18 to 70 years of age, and suitable for DPC. The sample belongs to a study of human T cells and chemical hapten exposure. TCRdb recomputed calls from the RACE reads with MiXCR, one row per CDR3 protein. The sample lists roughly 94,000 distinct CDR3 sequences, approximately 9.3% occurring once.

The receptor comes from a woman in her forties with alopecia areata. Some clones in this sample may be carry-over from other donors' samples. The chain couples TRBV11-2 to TRBJ1-4; D not certain. The sample was whole blood, taken in connection with sensitization to the hapten diphenylcyclopropenone (DPC). The CDR3 bases are TGTGCCAGCAGCTTAGTGGGCCGGGCCAACCCCGCTGAAAAACTGTTTTTT. It yields the protein CASSLVGRANPAEKLFF.